Below are 9 T cell receptor beta chains sequenced from a single sample in a study of naive and memory T cell subsets. Four PCR rounds used nested alpha and beta constant region primers plus the SP2 primer. TCRdb reprocessed the 5' RACE reads with MiXCR, giving one entry per CDR3 protein. The profile shows about 59,000 distinct CDR3 sequences, 8% of them singletons. A UMI-containing oligonucleotide was joined by 3' ligation to the TCR cDNA template. The receptors stem from a female donor in good health.

This sequence joins TRBV7-9 and TRBJ1-1; D gene unclear. Germline assignment: CDR1 SEHNR and CDR2 FQNEAQ (reference sequence). This CDR3 has 14 amino acids. Trimming took off 1 base at V and 1 base at J, with 7 bases between the two ends. As DNA, the CDR3 is TGTGCCAGCAGCTTAGGTTGGGCGAACACTGAAGCTTTCTTT. Translation gives CASSLGWANTEAFF.

This clonotype was picked up many times. V is TRBV29-1 and J is TRBJ1-2; the D is unclear. This CDR3 has 11 residues. Germline V gene data show CDR1 as SQVTM and CDR2 as ANQGSEA. The germline V and J ends were trimmed by 3 bases and 8 bases, with 10 bases remaining between them. CDR3: CSVEFIGGYTF. CDR3 bases: TGCAGCGTTGAGTTCATCGGGGGCTACACCTTC.

This clonotype was counted a few times. The chain links TRBV28 to TRBJ2-3; D uncertain. Germline assignment: CDR1 MDHEN and CDR2 SYDVKM. V lost 6 bases and J 1 base, leaving 11 bases between the germline ends. CDR3 length: 14 amino acids. The CDR3 DNA reads TGTGCCAGCAGGTCCCGGTTAGGCACAGATACGCAGTATTTT. Protein: CASRSRLGTDTQYF.

The sample holds many counts of this clonotype. J is TRBJ1-1 and V is TRBV6-6; D not certain. This CDR3 contains 15 residues. Germline lookup yields CDR1 MNHNY and CDR2 SVGAGI (reference sequence). V was clipped by 2 bases and J by 1 base, with 11 bases between them. For the CDR3, the DNA is TGTGCCAGCAGTTACCCCCCCACCACGAACACTGAAGCTTTCTTT. Its translation is CASSYPPTTNTEAFF.

This clonotype was counted only a few times. The chain links TRBV29-1 to TRBJ2-3, with a possible D match to TRBD1 (6 bases). The length of the CDR3 is 15 residues. Germline loops: CDR1 SQVTM, CDR2 ANQGSEA. V was shortened by 3 bases and J by 4 bases, with 17 bases between the two germline ends. The CDR3 DNA reads TGCAGCGTTGAGAGGCGACAGGTAGCGCCAGATACGCAGTATTTT. It translates to CSVERRQVAPDTQYF.

Many counts were recorded for this clonotype. V gene TRBV10-3 combines with J gene TRBJ1-2; 7 bases match TRBD1. Germline CDR1 ENHRY, CDR2 SYGVKD. This CDR3 region has 14 residues. With 4 bases clipped from V and 5 bases from J, the junction kept 7 bases outside the gene matches. This chain's CDR3 is CAISGSTGVYGYTF. The CDR3 DNA sequence: TGTGCCATCAGTGGTTCAACAGGGGTGTATGGCTACACCTTC.

This clonotype was recorded at least ten times. The chain combines TRBV4-1 with TRBJ1-2; unclear D gene. V lost 3 bases and J 4 bases, leaving 18 bases between the germline ends. The CDR3 is 16 residues long. CDR1 MGHRA and CDR2 YSYEKL come from the germline V gene. CDR3 bases: TGCGCCAGCAGCCAGATCGAAGGACCGCTCCCCTATGGCTACACCTTC. Translation gives CASSQIEGPLPYGYTF.

The CDR3 sequence is CASSLPQGLAGDEQYF. The CDR3 DNA sequence: TGTGCCAGCAGCTTGCCCCAAGGGCTAGCGGGAGATGAGCAGTACTTC. The V gene is TRBV7-9, the J gene TRBJ2-7; 10 nucleotides match TRBD2. After removal of 3 bases from V and 7 bases from J, the junction contained 12 bases not matched to a gene. The CDR3 is 16 amino acids. Germline V gene lookup returns CDR1 SEHNR and CDR2 FQNEAQ (reference sequence).

In its sample, this clonotype was seen a few times. This chain uses TRBV19 with TRBJ1-5; 7 bases agree with TRBD1. There are 15 residues in the CDR3. The germline V gene encodes CDR1 LNHDA and CDR2 SQIVND (reference sequence). J lost 5 bases, V lost 1 base, and 5 bases had no gene match. CDR3 residues: CASSIGGGRDQPQHF. In DNA form, the CDR3 reads TGTGCCAGTAGTATAGGAGGGGGCAGGGATCAGCCCCAGCATTTT.